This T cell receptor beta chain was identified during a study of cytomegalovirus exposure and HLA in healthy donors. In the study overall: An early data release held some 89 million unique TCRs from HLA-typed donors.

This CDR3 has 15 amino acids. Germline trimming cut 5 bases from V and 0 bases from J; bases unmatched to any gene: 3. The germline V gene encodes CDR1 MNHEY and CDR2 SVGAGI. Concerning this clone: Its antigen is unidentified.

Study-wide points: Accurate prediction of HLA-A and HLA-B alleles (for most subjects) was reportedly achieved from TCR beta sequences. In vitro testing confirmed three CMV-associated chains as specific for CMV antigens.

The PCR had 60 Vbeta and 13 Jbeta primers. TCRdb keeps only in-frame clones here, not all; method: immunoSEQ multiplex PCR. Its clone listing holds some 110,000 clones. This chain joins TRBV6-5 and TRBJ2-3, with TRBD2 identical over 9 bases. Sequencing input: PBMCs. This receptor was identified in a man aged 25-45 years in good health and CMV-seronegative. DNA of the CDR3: TGTGCCAGCAGTCTTAGCGGGGGTAGCACAGATACGCAGTATTTT. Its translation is CASSLSGGSTDTQYF.